This T cell receptor (beta chain) came from a study of blood T cell repertoires in COVID-19. Study background: COVID-19 samples collected from the United States, Italy and Spain covered acute and convalescent phases. Sources were T cells, B-cell-depleted T cells, or PBMCs; the material itself was cDNA or gDNA.

This clone was observed once. Clones were read by immunoSEQ multiplex PCR, and TCRdb kept only the in-frame ones, dropping some. The data show about 53,000 clones, around 78% seen once. V lost 3 bases and J 5 bases, leaving 10 bases between the germline ends. CDR3 length: 13 amino acids. CDR1 and CDR2 (germline): SGHAT, FQNNGV. The chain employs TRBV11-2 and TRBJ2-5; tentatively, D is TRBD2 (6 bases). Material: peripheral blood. The TCR comes from a human donor with active or convalescent COVID-19. The donor label of this sample is uncertain. The CDR3 spells CASSFWGGETQYF. In DNA, the CDR3 is TGTGCCAGCAGCTTCTGGGGAGGTGAGACCCAGTACTTC.